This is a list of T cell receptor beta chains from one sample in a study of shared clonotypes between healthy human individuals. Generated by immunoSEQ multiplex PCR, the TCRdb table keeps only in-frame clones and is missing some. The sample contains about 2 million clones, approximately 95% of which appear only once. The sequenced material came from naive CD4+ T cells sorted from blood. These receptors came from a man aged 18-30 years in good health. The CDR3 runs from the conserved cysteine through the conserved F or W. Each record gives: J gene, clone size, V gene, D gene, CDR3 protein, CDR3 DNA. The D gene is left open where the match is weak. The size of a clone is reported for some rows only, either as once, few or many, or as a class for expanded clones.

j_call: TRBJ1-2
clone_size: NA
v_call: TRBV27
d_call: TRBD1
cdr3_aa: CASSSAGTVPNSNYGYTF
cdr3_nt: TGTGCCAGCAGCAGCGCCGGGACAGTACCCAACTCTAACTATGGCTACACCTTC

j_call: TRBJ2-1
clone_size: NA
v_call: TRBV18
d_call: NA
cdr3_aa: CASSPPLRVIYNEQFF
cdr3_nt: TGTGCCAGCTCACCACCTCTCAGGGTCATCTACAATGAGCAGTTCTTC

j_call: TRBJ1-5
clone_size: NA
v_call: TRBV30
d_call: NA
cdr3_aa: CAWSQRGGNQPQHF
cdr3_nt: TGTGCCTGGAGCCAAAGGGGGGGCAATCAGCCCCAGCATTTT

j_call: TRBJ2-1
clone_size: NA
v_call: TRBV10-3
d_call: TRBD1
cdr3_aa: CAISRGTGFGQFF
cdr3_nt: TGTGCCATCAGTCGGGGGACAGGGTTCGGGCAGTTCTTC

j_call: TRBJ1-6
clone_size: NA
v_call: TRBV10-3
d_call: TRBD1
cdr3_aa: CAVGTVYNSPLHF
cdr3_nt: TGTGCCGTGGGGACAGTTTATAATTCACCCCTCCACTTT

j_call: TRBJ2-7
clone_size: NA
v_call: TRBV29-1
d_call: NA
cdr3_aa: CSVEDQSGGPYEQYF
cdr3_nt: TGCAGCGTTGAAGATCAGTCTGGGGGTCCCTACGAGCAGTACTTC

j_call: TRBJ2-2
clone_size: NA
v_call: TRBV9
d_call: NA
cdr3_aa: CASSFTENTGELFF
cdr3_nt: TGTGCCAGCAGCTTTACAGAAAACACCGGGGAGCTGTTTTTT

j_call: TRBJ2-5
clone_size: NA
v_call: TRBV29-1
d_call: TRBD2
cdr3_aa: CSVPSGFQETQYF
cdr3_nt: TGCAGCGTCCCTAGCGGATTTCAAGAGACCCAGTACTTC

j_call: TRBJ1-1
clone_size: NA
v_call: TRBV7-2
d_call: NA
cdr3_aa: CASSSRERATEAFF
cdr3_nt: TGTGCCAGCAGCTCCAGGGAACGGGCCACTGAAGCTTTCTTT

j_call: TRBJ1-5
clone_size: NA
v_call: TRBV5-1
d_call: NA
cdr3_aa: CASSLGQGNGNQPQHF
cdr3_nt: TGCGCCAGCAGCTTGGGGCAGGGGAACGGCAATCAGCCCCAGCATTTT

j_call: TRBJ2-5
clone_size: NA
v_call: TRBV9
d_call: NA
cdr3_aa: CASSVDNGGRETQYF
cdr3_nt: TGTGCCAGCAGCGTAGATAATGGGGGGCGAGAGACCCAGTACTTC

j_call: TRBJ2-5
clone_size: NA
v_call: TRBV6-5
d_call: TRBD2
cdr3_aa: CASRGTSGGFETQYF
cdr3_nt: TGTGCCAGCAGGGGAACTAGCGGGGGGTTCGAGACCCAGTACTTC

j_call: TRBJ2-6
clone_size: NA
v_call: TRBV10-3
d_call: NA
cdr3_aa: CAIFPGWASGANVLTF
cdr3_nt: TGTGCCATCTTTCCGGGATGGGCCTCTGGGGCCAACGTCCTGACTTTC

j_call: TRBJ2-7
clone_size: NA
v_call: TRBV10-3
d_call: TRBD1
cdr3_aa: CAIRQGATNEQYF
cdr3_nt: TGTGCCATCAGACAGGGGGCGACCAACGAGCAGTACTTC

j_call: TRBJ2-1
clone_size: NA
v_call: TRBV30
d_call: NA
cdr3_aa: CAWSGQGGNEQFF
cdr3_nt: TGTGCCTGGAGTGGGCAGGGCGGCAATGAGCAGTTCTTC

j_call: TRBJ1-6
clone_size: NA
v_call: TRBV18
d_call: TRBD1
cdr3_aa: CASSPGTGINSPLHF
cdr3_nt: TGTGCCAGCTCACCTGGGACAGGGATTAATTCACCCCTCCACTTT

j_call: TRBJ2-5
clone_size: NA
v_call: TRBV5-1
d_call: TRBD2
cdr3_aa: CASSFGTSGGLGETQYF
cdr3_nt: TGCGCCAGCAGCTTCGGGACTAGCGGGGGCCTGGGGGAGACCCAGTACTTC

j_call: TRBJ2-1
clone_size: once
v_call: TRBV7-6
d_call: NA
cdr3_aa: CASSSSSRANEQFF
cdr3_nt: TGTGCCAGCAGCTCCTCAAGTAGAGCCAATGAGCAGTTCTTC

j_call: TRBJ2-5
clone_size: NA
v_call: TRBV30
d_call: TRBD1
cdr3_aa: CAWSKTGGQETQYF
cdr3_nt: TGTGCCTGGAGTAAGACAGGGGGCCAAGAGACCCAGTACTTC

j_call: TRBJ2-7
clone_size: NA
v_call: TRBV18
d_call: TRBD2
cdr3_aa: CASSPSLAGASYEQYF
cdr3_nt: TGTGCCAGCTCACCCAGTCTAGCGGGAGCTTCCTACGAGCAGTACTTC

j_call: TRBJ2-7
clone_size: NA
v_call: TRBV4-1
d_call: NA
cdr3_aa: CASSQGQAYEQYF
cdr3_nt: TGCGCCAGCAGCCAAGGACAGGCCTACGAGCAGTACTTC

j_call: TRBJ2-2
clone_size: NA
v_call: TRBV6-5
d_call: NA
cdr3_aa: CASRDQNTGELFF
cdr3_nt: TGTGCCAGCAGGGACCAGAACACCGGGGAGCTGTTTTTT

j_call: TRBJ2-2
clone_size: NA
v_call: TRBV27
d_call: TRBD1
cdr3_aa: CASSPDRGRWTGELFF
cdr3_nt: TGTGCCAGCAGCCCGGACAGGGGGCGTTGGACCGGGGAGCTGTTTTTT

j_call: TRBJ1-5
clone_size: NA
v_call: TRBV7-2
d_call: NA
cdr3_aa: CASSLMDGASQPQHF
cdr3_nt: TGTGCCAGCAGCTTGATGGATGGGGCAAGTCAGCCCCAGCATTTT

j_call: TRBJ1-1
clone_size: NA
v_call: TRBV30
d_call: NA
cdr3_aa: CAWSVNPGGTEAFF
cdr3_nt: TGTGCCTGGAGTGTCAACCCCGGGGGCACTGAAGCTTTCTTT

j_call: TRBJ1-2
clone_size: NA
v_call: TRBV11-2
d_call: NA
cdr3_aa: CASSNYRPGGYGYTF
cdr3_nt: TGTGCCAGCAGCAATTACAGGCCCGGCGGGTATGGCTACACCTTC

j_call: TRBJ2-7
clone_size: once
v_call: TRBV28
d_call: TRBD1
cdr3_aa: CASSTAGTGVPYEQYF
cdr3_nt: TGTGCCAGCAGTACTGCCGGGACAGGGGTTCCCTACGAGCAGTACTTC

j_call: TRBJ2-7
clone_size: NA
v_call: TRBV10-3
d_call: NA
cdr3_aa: CAISEGGAPAYEQYF
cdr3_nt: TGTGCCATCAGTGAGGGCGGGGCTCCGGCTTACGAGCAGTACTTC

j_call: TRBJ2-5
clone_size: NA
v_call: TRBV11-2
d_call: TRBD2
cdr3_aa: CASSSNPRGERQETQYF
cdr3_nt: TGTGCCAGCAGCTCCAATCCCCGGGGGGAAAGACAAGAGACCCAGTACTTC

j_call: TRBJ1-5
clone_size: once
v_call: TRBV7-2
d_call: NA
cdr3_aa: CASSLSGGDQPQHF
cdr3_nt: TGTGCCAGCAGCTTGTCCGGGGGAGATCAGCCCCAGCATTTT

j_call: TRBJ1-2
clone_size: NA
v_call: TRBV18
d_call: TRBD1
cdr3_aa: CASSPQGTVLWLHTF
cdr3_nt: TGTGCCAGCTCACCACAGGGGACAGTACTATGGCTACACACCTTC

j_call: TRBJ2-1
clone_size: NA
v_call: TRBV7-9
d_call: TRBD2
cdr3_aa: CASSVRDYSRLFDEQFF
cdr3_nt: TGTGCCAGCAGCGTACGGGACTATAGCCGCCTCTTTGATGAGCAGTTCTTC

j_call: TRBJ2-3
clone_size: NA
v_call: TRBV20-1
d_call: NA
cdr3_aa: CSRLKGLGQYF
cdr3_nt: TGCAGCCGGTTAAAGGGACTGGGGCAGTATTTT

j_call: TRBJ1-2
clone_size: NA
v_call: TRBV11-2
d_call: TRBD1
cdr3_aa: CASSLTGGQGYTF
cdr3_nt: TGTGCCAGCAGCTTGACAGGGGGGCAGGGCTACACCTTC

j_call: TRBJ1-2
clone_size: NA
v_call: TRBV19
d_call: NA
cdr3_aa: CASSIKEGLNYGYTF
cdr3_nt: TGTGCCAGTAGTATTAAAGAGGGTCTTAACTATGGCTACACCTTC

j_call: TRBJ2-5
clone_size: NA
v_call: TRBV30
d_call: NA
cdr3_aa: CAWSVTAETQYF
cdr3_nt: TGTGCCTGGAGTGTGACAGCAGAGACCCAGTACTTC

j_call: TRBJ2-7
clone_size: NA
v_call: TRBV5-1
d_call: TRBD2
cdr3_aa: CASSLDGTSSYEQYF
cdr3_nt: TGCGCCAGCAGCTTGGACGGGACTAGTTCCTACGAGCAGTACTTC

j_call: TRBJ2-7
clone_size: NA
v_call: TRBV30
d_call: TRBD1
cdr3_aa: CAWSGGQAPFEQYF
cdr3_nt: TGTGCCTGGAGTGGGGGACAGGCCCCTTTCGAGCAGTACTTC

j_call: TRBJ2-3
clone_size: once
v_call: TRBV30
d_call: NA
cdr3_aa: CAWSVRLSGPPTDTQYF
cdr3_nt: TGTGCCTGGAGTGTACGGTTATCAGGCCCCCCCACAGATACGCAGTATTTT

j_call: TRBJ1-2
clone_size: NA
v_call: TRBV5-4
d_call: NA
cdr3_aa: CASSSGLASNYGYTF
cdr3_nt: TGTGCCAGCAGCTCTGGACTCGCCTCTAACTATGGCTACACCTTC

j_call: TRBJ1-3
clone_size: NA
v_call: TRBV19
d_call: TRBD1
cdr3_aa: CASSAGQGNTIYF
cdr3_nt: TGTGCCAGTAGTGCCGGACAGGGGAACACCATATATTTT

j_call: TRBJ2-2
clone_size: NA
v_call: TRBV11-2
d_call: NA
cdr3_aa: CASSLRGNPNTGELFF
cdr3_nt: TGTGCCAGCAGCTTACGAGGAAATCCGAACACCGGGGAGCTGTTTTTT